This entry is about one T cell receptor beta chain. Its antigen is as yet unknown. The CDR3 length is 13 residues. Trimming removed 2 bases at V and 7 bases at J, with 8 bases between. Germline V gene lookup returns CDR1 KGHSH and CDR2 LQKENI. Study donors comprised healthy, HIV-negative adults devoid of recent acute infection or vaccination. This sample was included in a study of shared clonotypes between healthy human individuals. Study-level information: The study enrolled two women and a few men aged 18 to 49. Study-level findings and limits: Clonotype sharing among donors, it was expected, would be affected by sequencing depth.

Every subset's genomic DNA went evenly onto several immunoSEQ plates. The table came from immunoSEQ multiplex PCR; TCRdb's copy has only in-frame clones and leaves some out. Of hundreds of thousands of clones listed, 75% to 85% are singletons. The chain joins TRBV18 to TRBJ2-2; D perhaps matches TRBD1 (6 bases). Sample: PBMCs. The clonotype was recovered from a woman aged 35 to 49 in good health. Some clones in this sample may be carry-over from other donors' samples. The CDR3 DNA reads TGTGCCAGCTCACCATCGACAGGCGGGGAGCTGTTTTTT. It encodes CASSPSTGGELFF.